These T cell receptor beta chains were read from a single sample in a study of cytomegalovirus exposure and HLA in healthy donors. Using immunoSEQ multiplex PCR, the repertoire was profiled, and TCRdb retains in-frame clones only, with some absent. Here the sample spans about 160,000 clones, 65% to 85% being singletons. The sequencing input was PBMCs. These TCRs come from a woman under 30 in good health and CMV-seronegative. CDR3s include the opening cysteine and the closing phenylalanine or tryptophan. A D gene is named only where the DNA matches it firmly. Only some rows state a clone size, as once, few, many or a class for expanded clones.

V gene,J gene,D gene,clone size,CDR3 protein,CDR3 DNA
TRBV6-5,TRBJ1-2,TRBD1,NA,CASSYSTRGRAGYTF,TGTGCCAGCAGTTACTCGACCAGGGGGCGCGCTGGCTACACCTTC
TRBV2,TRBJ1-5,TRBD1,few,CASRTRGPNQPQHF,TGTGCCAGCAGGACCAGGGGGCCCAATCAGCCCCAGCATTTT
TRBV19,TRBJ2-1,NA,NA,CASSITKRVQFF,TGTGCCAGTAGTATAACGAAGCGTGTACAGTTCTTC
TRBV5-4,TRBJ1-2,TRBD1,NA,CASGQDNYGYTF,TGTGCCAGCGGACAGGACAACTATGGCTACACCTTC
TRBV12-2,TRBJ1-2,NA,NA,CASRFPADRFGAF,TGTGCAAGTCGCTTCCCCGCCGACAGATTTGGGGCCTTC
TRBV4-1,TRBJ1-1,NA,NA,CASSQEGGVSTEAFF,TGCGCCAGCAGCCAAGAGGGAGGGGTTAGCACTGAAGCTTTCTTT
TRBV4-2,TRBJ1-1,NA,NA,CASSQDSSFRHRRSEAFF,TGTGCCAGCAGCCAAGATTCAAGTTTCAGGCACAGGCGATCTGAAGCTTTCTTT
TRBV5-1,TRBJ1-2,TRBD1,NA,CASSLGDSSNYGYTF,TGCGCCAGCAGCTTGGGGGACAGCTCTAACTATGGCTACACCTTC
TRBV28,TRBJ1-1,NA,NA,CATGGPMNTEAFF,TGTGCCACCGGGGGGCCGATGAACACTGAAGCTTTCTTT
TRBV28,TRBJ2-2,NA,NA,CASSSVLRELFF,TGTGCCAGCAGTTCGGTCCTCCGGGAGCTGTTTTTT
TRBV27,TRBJ1-1,NA,NA,CASSLRGTYTEAFF,TGTGCCAGCAGTCTTAGGGGGACGTACACTGAAGCTTTCTTT
TRBV19,TRBJ1-1,TRBD1,once,CASSRGTGALNTEAFF,TGTGCCAGTAGTAGGGGGACAGGGGCGTTAAACACTGAAGCTTTCTTT
TRBV18,TRBJ2-3,NA,NA,CASSPQGLAQYF,TGTGCCAGCTCACCACAGGGGCTGGCGCAGTATTTT
TRBV11-2,TRBJ2-3,NA,NA,CASSLITSNVYF,TGTGCCAGCAGCTTAATCACTAGCAACGTGTATTTT
TRBV5-1,TRBJ1-2,NA,NA,CASRDSYGYTF,TGCGCCAGCAGAGACAGTTATGGCTACACCTTC
TRBV6-5,TRBJ1-2,NA,NA,CASSPQGYGYTF,TGTGCCAGCAGTCCTCAGGGATATGGCTACACCTTC
TRBV29-1,TRBJ1-1,TRBD1,NA,CSVISTGGNTEAFF,TGCAGCGTTATCTCGACAGGGGGGAACACTGAAGCTTTCTTT
TRBV30,TRBJ1-1,NA,NA,CAWSSNTLATEAFF,TGTGCCTGGAGTAGTAACACCCTAGCCACTGAAGCTTTCTTT
TRBV7-9,TRBJ1-5,NA,NA,CASSWGENQPQHF,TGTGCCAGCAGCTGGGGGGAAAATCAGCCCCAGCATTTT
TRBV4-1,TRBJ2-7,TRBD2,NA,CASSQSASGSSYEQYF,TGCGCCAGCAGCCAAAGCGCTAGCGGGAGCTCCTACGAGCAGTACTTC
TRBV19,TRBJ1-1,NA,NA,CASSMERATEAFF,TGTGCCAGTAGTATGGAGCGGGCAACTGAAGCTTTCTTT
TRBV6-5,TRBJ2-1,TRBD1,few,CASSYTGGDYNEQFF,TGTGCCAGCAGTTACACAGGGGGCGACTACAATGAGCAGTTCTTC
TRBV9,TRBJ2-1,TRBD2,NA,CASSPRTSGTYNEQFF,TGTGCCAGCAGCCCCCGGACTAGCGGTACTTACAATGAGCAGTTCTTC
TRBV7-8,TRBJ1-5,NA,NA,CASSLAGGQPQHF,TGTGCCAGCAGCTTAGCGGGAGGCCAGCCCCAGCATTTT
TRBV30,TRBJ1-2,TRBD1,NA,CASTNRDRVASNYGYTF,TGTGCCTCCACGAACCGGGACAGGGTTGCCTCCAACTATGGCTACACCTTC
TRBV27,TRBJ2-7,NA,NA,CASSRAGFSYEQYF,TGTGCCAGCAGTCGGGCAGGGTTTTCCTACGAGCAGTACTTC
TRBV7-9,TRBJ2-5,NA,NA,CSSSLVSRGRILGETQYF,TGTTCCAGCAGCTTAGTTTCCCGGGGGAGGATTCTAGGAGAGACCCAGTACTTC
TRBV7-8,TRBJ1-1,NA,NA,CASSQSGVGAFF,TGTGCCAGCAGCCAATCAGGGGTTGGAGCTTTCTTT
TRBV10-3,TRBJ1-1,NA,NA,CATTENTEAFF,TGTGCCACGACAGAGAACACTGAAGCTTTCTTT
TRBV6-5,TRBJ1-1,NA,NA,CASSYPGRDTEAFF,TGTGCCAGCAGTTACCCCGGCAGGGACACTGAAGCTTTCTTT
TRBV5-1,TRBJ1-1,NA,once,CASSSEGSRANTEAFF,TGCGCCAGCAGTAGCGAGGGATCCCGAGCAAACACTGAAGCTTTCTTT
TRBV6-6,TRBJ1-1,NA,NA,CASSRTGEYTEAFF,TGTGCCAGCAGTCGGACGGGAGAATACACTGAAGCTTTCTTT
TRBV11-2,TRBJ1-5,TRBD1,NA,CASSLLKDRTNQPQHF,TGTGCCAGCAGCCTCCTTAAGGACAGGACGAATCAGCCCCAGCATTTT
TRBV5-5,TRBJ1-6,NA,NA,CASSLGQPNSPLHF,TGTGCCAGCAGCTTGGGACAGCCCAATTCACCCCTCCACTTT
TRBV6-1,TRBJ2-3,NA,NA,CAIRGVGGADTQYF,TGTGCAATCAGGGGAGTGGGGGGGGCAGATACGCAGTATTTT
TRBV6-6,TRBJ1-2,NA,NA,CASSYLGDKRGGYTF,TGTGCCAGCAGTTACCTAGGGGACAAAAGAGGGGGCTACACCTTC
TRBV5-1,TRBJ2-1,TRBD1,once,CASSLNPGQGVNEQFF,TGCGCCAGCAGCCTCAACCCGGGACAGGGGGTCAATGAGCAGTTCTTC
TRBV7-3,TRBJ1-1,NA,NA,CASSLDGRANTEAFF,TGTGCCAGCAGCTTAGACGGCAGGGCGAACACTGAAGCTTTCTTT
TRBV9,TRBJ2-5,TRBD1,NA,CASSSGGRPQETQYF,TGTGCCAGCAGCTCAGGGGGACGCCCCCAAGAGACCCAGTACTTC
TRBV5-1,TRBJ2-5,TRBD2,NA,CASSLGLAGVQETQYF,TGCGCCAGCAGCCTAGGACTAGCGGGAGTGCAAGAGACCCAGTACTTC
TRBV4-1,TRBJ1-2,NA,few,CASSQDGQGTYGYTF,TGCGCCAGCAGCCAAGATGGTCAGGGTACCTATGGCTACACCTTC
TRBV18,TRBJ1-4,NA,few,CASSTSRTENEKLFF,TGTGCCAGCTCCACCAGTAGGACAGAAAATGAAAAACTGTTTTTT
TRBV10-3,TRBJ2-2,NA,NA,CAISESPGNTGELFF,TGTGCCATCAGTGAGTCGCCAGGTAACACCGGGGAGCTGTTTTTT
TRBV4-2,TRBJ1-5,NA,few,CASSQGGVGNQPQHF,TGTGCCAGCAGCCAAGGGGGGGTGGGGAATCAGCCCCAGCATTTT
TRBV28,TRBJ1-2,NA,once,CASSLPTPLPNYGYTF,TGTGCCAGCAGTCTACCCACTCCATTACCTAACTATGGCTACACCTTC
TRBV4-2,TRBJ2-3,NA,NA,CASSQELGGTADTQYF,TGTGCCAGCAGCCAAGAATTGGGGGGAACCGCAGATACGCAGTATTTT
TRBV5-4,TRBJ2-2,TRBD1,NA,CASSEKGQSNGELFF,TGTGCCAGCAGCGAAAAGGGACAGTCGAACGGGGAGCTGTTTTTT
TRBV6-4,TRBJ2-1,TRBD2,once,CASSASGSGGADEQFF,TGTGCCAGCAGTGCCTCCGGGAGCGGGGGGGCTGATGAGCAGTTCTTC
TRBV28,TRBJ2-2,NA,NA,CASSTGTLNTGELFF,TGTGCCAGCAGCACCGGGACACTGAACACCGGGGAGCTGTTTTTT
TRBV27,TRBJ2-3,NA,NA,CASSLRGNTDTQYF,TGTGCCAGCAGTTTAAGAGGGAACACAGATACGCAGTATTTT
TRBV7-4,TRBJ1-3,NA,NA,CASSPRDTGNTIYF,TGTGCCAGCAGCCCCCGGGACACTGGAAACACCATATATTTT
TRBV6-6,TRBJ1-2,NA,NA,CASTAGNYGYTF,TGTGCCAGCACCGCCGGTAACTATGGCTACACCTTC
TRBV14,TRBJ2-1,NA,NA,CASSQDRGGHQFF,TGTGCCAGCAGCCAAGATCGTGGGGGACATCAGTTCTTC
TRBV5-8,TRBJ1-5,NA,NA,CASSLPSRGQPQHF,TGTGCCAGCAGCTTGCCCAGTCGAGGTCAGCCCCAGCATTTT
TRBV29-1,TRBJ1-2,TRBD1,NA,CSVKNRGRYDGYTF,TGCAGCGTAAAAAACAGGGGGCGTTACGATGGCTACACCTTC
TRBV10-1,TRBJ2-2,TRBD2,NA,CASREGKAGRTGELFF,TGCGCCAGCAGGGAGGGAAAAGCGGGGAGGACCGGGGAGCTGTTTTTT
TRBV19,TRBJ1-5,NA,NA,CASSVSGYSNQPQHF,TGTGCCAGTAGTGTCTCAGGGTATAGCAATCAGCCCCAGCATTTT
TRBV7-2,TRBJ1-2,NA,few,CASSTGQYYGYTF,TGTGCCAGCAGCACAGGACAGTACTATGGCTACACCTTC
TRBV30,TRBJ1-5,NA,NA,CAWSAIRGNQPQHF,TGTGCCTGGAGTGCTATCAGGGGAAATCAGCCCCAGCATTTT
TRBV6-5,TRBJ2-2,NA,few,CASSYRQGGTGELFF,TGTGCCAGCAGTTACCGGCAGGGTGGGACCGGGGAGCTGTTTTTT